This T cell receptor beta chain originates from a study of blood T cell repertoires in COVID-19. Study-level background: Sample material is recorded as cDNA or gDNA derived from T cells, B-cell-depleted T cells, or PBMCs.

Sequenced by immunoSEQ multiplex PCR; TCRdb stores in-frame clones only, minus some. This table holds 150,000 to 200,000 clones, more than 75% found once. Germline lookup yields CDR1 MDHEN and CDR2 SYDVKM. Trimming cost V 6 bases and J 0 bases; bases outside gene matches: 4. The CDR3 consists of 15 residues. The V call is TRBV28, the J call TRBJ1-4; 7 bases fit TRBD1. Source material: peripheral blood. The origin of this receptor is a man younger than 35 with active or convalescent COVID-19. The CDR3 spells CASRGGRATNEKLFF. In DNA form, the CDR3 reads TGTGCCAGCAGAGGGGGCAGAGCAACTAATGAAAAACTGTTTTTT.